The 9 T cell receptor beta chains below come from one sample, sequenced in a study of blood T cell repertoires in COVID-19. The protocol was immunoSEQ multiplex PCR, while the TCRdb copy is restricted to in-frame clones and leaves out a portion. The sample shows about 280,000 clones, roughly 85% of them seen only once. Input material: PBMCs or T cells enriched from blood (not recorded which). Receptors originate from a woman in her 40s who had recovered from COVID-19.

The chain's CDR3 is CASSIRTSGRAQRGELFF. As DNA, the CDR3 is TGTGCCAGTAGTATCCGGACTAGCGGGAGGGCCCAGAGAGGGGAGCTGTTTTTT. The rearrangement joins TRBV19 to TRBJ2-2, with 15 bases that match TRBD2. Germline V CDR1 and CDR2: LNHDA, SQIVND (reference sequence). V lost 3 bases to trimming and J lost 8 bases; unmatched junction nucleotides: 10. The CDR3 consists of 18 residues. The variable domain in full, with the rest retrieved from reference TRBV19 and TRBJ2-2, is DGGITQSPKYLFRKEGQNVTLSCEQNLNHDAMYWYRQDPGQGLRLIYYSQIVNDFQKGDIAEGYSVSREKKESFPLTVTSAQKNPTAFYLCASSIRTSGRAQRGELFFGEGSRLTVL.

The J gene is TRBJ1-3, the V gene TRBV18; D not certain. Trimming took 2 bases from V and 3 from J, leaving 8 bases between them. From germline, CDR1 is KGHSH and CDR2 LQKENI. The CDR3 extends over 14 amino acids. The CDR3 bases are TGTGCCAGCTCACCATCTCGGAGTGGAAACACCATATATTTT. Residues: CASSPSRSGNTIYF.

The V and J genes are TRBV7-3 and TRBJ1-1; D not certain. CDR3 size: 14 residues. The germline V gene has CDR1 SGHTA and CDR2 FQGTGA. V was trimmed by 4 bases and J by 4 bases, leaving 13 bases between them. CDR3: CASSSTPGVTEAFF. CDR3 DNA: TGTGCCAGCAGCTCCACGCCCGGGGTCACTGAAGCTTTCTTT.

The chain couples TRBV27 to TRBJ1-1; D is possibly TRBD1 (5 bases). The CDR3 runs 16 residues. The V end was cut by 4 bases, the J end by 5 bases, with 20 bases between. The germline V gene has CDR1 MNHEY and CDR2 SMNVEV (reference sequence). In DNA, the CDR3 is TGTGCCAGCAGTTCTTTTCAATGGGATAAGGGGACTGAAGCTTTCTTT. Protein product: CASSSFQWDKGTEAFF.

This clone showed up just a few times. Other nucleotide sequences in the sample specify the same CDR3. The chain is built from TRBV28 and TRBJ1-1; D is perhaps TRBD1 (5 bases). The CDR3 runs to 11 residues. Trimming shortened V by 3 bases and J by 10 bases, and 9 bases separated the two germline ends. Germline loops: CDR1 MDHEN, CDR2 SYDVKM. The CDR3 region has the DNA TGTGCCAGCAGTTTCATGGGGGGAGCTTTCTTT. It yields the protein CASSFMGGAFF.

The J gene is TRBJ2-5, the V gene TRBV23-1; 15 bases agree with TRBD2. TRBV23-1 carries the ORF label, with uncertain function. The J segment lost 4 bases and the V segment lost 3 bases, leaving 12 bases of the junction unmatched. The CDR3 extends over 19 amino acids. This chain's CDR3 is CASSHPTHPGLAGGETQYF. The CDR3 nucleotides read TGCGCCAGCAGTCACCCGACCCATCCGGGACTAGCGGGAGGAGAGACCCAGTACTTC.

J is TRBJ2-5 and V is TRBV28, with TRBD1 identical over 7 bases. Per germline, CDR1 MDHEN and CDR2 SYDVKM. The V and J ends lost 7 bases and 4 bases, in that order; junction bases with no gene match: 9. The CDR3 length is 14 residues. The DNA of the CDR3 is TGTGCCAGCACGGGCCTGACAGGGAGAGAGACCCAGTACTTC. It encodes CASTGLTGRETQYF.

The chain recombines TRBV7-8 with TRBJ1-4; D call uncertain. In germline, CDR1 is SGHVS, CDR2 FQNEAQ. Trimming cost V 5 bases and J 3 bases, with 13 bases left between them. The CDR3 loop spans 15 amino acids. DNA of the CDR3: TGTGCCAGCAGCCGCCAACAAACCTCTAATGAAAAACTGTTTTTT. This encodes CASSRQQTSNEKLFF.

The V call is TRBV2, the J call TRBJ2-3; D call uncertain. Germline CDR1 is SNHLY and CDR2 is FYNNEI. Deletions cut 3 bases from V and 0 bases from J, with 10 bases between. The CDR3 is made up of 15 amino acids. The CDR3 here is CASSEESVSTDTQYF. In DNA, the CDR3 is TGTGCCAGCAGTGAGGAAAGCGTTAGCACAGATACGCAGTATTTT.